This TCR beta chain was recovered during a study of blood T cell repertoires in COVID-19 (dated by TCRdb to 2018 to 2020). With respect to the entire study: The collaborator samples originated in the United States, Italy and Spain and spanned the acute and convalescent phases of COVID-19. The material from the prospective study consisted of cDNA or gDNA derived from T cells, B-cell-depleted T cells, or PBMCs. Subjects who had been exposed to COVID-19, were actively infected with it, or had recovered from it provided the deeply sampled blood TCRbeta repertoires that made up the dataset. The repertoires were released in a freely available public database meant as a resource for research on the immune response to SARS-CoV-2. Samples were obtained from the ongoing ImmuneRACE study (first 160 participants) and from about 1,300 subjects provided by 6 global collaborators. The sample metadata nearly always contained a de-identified subject ID, COVID-19 status, age in years and sex. Where HLA class I and class II types were available, the types were taken from metadata supplied by the sample provider, not from assay-based typing.

What the authors observed across the whole study: The quantity of clinical and demographic metadata differed by source and by participant and was supplied without curation.

From V the trimming removes 4 bases and from J it removes 0 bases, while the gene matches leave 10 bases of the junction unaccounted for. Its CDR3 holds 18 amino acids, cysteine through phenylalanine. CDR3 DNA only is kept here, 54 bases in frame from base 1. Based on the germline V gene, the CDR1 and CDR2 sequences are SGHRS and YFSETQ. The immunoSEQ Assay, a bias-controlled multiplex PCR, was used to amplify TCRbeta CDR3 regions from genomic DNA. Per the authors' processing: The number of nucleated cells in each sample was estimated from the amplification of reference gene primers within the assay. To quantify the absolute abundance of each unique TCRbeta CDR3 rearrangement, sequence reads were collapsed and filtered. Productive Simpson clonality was computed per sample as the square root of Simpson's diversity index over productive rearrangements. What TCRdb holds here is the immuneACCESS table cut down to in-frame rearrangements. Part of the clones is not present; checked against another copy, under half of the missing clones reflect an unresolved V gene, and the others are unexplained. The V and J calls and clone size come from that table; D and trimming were worked out from the DNA. This sample gives about 44,000 clones in total; less than 85% of them show up just once. In total, the top ten clones hold about 4% of the sample.

On this clone: Its antigen is unknown. No base quality information exists; no much larger clone differs at one position.

Whole blood was collected in K2EDTA tubes by collaborating institutions according to the institutions' own protocols. For TCRbeta analysis, collaborator samples were shipped as frozen whole blood, as isolated PBMCs, or as DNA extracted from either sample type. The chain is assembled from TRBV5-1 and TRBJ2-6, and TRBD1 aligns with 7 junction nucleotides. The specimen sequenced was peripheral blood. The receptor comes from a woman in her 70s with acute or convalescent COVID-19. CDR3 loop: CASSQRTGLVSGANVLTF. The base sequence is TGCGCCAGCAGCCAACGGACAGGCCTAGTCTCTGGGGCCAACGTCCTGACTTTC.